This record concerns one TCR beta chain sequence. Germline V CDR1 and CDR2: SEHNR, FQNEAQ (reference sequence). The CDR3 runs to 15 residues. V was clipped by 1 base and J by 7 bases, with 16 bases between them. These data originate in a study of long-term antiretroviral therapy in people with HIV. Run at survey level, the immunoSEQ assay was version v3.0. Sequencing used immunoSEQ multiplex PCR; TCRdb keeps in-frame clones, though not all of them. The data contain 30,000 to 40,000 clones, roughly 80% of them singletons. Every one of the donors gave at least one pre-ART PBMC sample and at least two post-ART PBMC samples. None of the participants with HIV were treated outside the United States.

The source of this sequence is a woman between 45 and 65 years old with HIV. The sequences come from unsorted PBMCs, collected 2 years after starting antiretroviral therapy. V is TRBV7-9 and J is TRBJ1-2, with D possibly matching TRBD1 (5 bases). Here the CDR3 reads CASSLGGPGVSGYTF. As DNA, the CDR3 is TGTGCCAGCAGCTTAGGAGGCCCGGGGGTCAGTGGCTACACCTTC.